The rows below give T cell receptor beta chains drawn from one sample of a study of PD-L1 blockade in urothelial cancer. Data came from immunoSEQ multiplex PCR; TCRdb stores just in-frame clones and leaves some out. This table has about 71,000 clones, about 89% appearing once. Here the sequenced sample was PBMCs, taken around atezolizumab (anti-PD-L1) treatment. The receptor source for this set is a man in his 60s with urothelial cancer. The CDR3 runs from the conserved cysteine through the conserved F or W. A D gene is named only where the DNA matches it firmly. Not every row has a clone size; where given, it reads once, few, many or a size class.

D gene,CDR3 length,clone size,V gene,J gene,CDR3 protein,CDR3 DNA
NA,12,NA,TRBV9,TRBJ2-1,CASEGEGNEQFF,TGTGCCAGCGAGGGGGAGGGCAATGAGCAGTTCTTC
NA,15,NA,TRBV23-1,TRBJ1-1,CASSYTGKGNTEAFF,TGCGCCAGCAGTTACACAGGGAAGGGGAACACTGAAGCTTTCTTT
NA,16,once,TRBV10-3,TRBJ1-2,CAISESTAGANYGYTF,TGTGCCATCAGTGAGTCGACCGCAGGCGCCAACTATGGCTACACCTTC
NA,17,NA,TRBV7-9,TRBJ2-7,CASSLEGGLASSYEQYF,TGTGCCAGCAGCTTAGAGGGCGGTTTAGCGAGCTCCTACGAGCAGTACTTC
NA,16,NA,TRBV19,TRBJ2-2,CASSHPAQGYTGELFF,TGTGCCAGTAGTCACCCCGCGCAGGGGTACACCGGGGAGCTGTTTTTT
TRBD2,16,NA,TRBV29-1,TRBJ2-7,CSVGVAGGPRAYEQYF,TGCAGCGTTGGAGTAGCGGGAGGGCCTAGAGCCTACGAGCAGTACTTC
TRBD2,14,NA,TRBV19,TRBJ2-2,CASSKGLNTGELFF,TGTGCCAGTAGTAAGGGACTAAACACCGGGGAGCTGTTTTTT
NA,14,NA,TRBV19,TRBJ2-4,CASSPSGYGNIQYF,TGTGCCAGTAGCCCCTCGGGTTATGGAAACATTCAGTACTTC
NA,14,NA,TRBV28,TRBJ2-1,CASSGLPRWNEQFF,TGTGCCAGCAGTGGACTACCACGTTGGAATGAGCAGTTCTTC
TRBD2,14,NA,TRBV5-4,TRBJ2-1,CASSLASGSTEQFF,TGTGCCAGCAGCTTGGCTAGCGGGAGTACAGAGCAGTTCTTC
TRBD1,12,NA,TRBV28,TRBJ2-7,CASYGQGHEQYF,TGTGCCAGCTATGGACAGGGTCACGAGCAGTACTTC
TRBD1,15,NA,TRBV5-1,TRBJ1-2,CASSPGQGPIGGYTF,TGCGCCAGCAGCCCCGGACAGGGACCCATCGGGGGCTACACCTTC
TRBD1,18,NA,TRBV19,TRBJ1-5,CASKQRQGAGYSNQPQHF,TGTGCCAGTAAGCAGAGGCAGGGGGCGGGTTATAGCAATCAGCCCCAGCATTTT
NA,15,NA,TRBV6-5,TRBJ1-2,CASSPGGVAFYGYTF,TGTGCCAGCAGTCCGGGAGGGGTCGCGTTCTATGGCTACACCTTC
NA,12,few,TRBV30,TRBJ1-5,CAWSVYNQPQHF,TGTGCCTGGAGTGTATATAATCAGCCCCAGCATTTT
TRBD1,15,NA,TRBV6-1,TRBJ1-2,CASSDPGTGSGGYTF,TGTGCCAGCAGCGACCCCGGGACAGGGTCTGGGGGCTACACCTTC
NA,14,NA,TRBV29-1,TRBJ2-3,CSVGDRGYGDTQYF,TGCAGCGTTGGGGATCGGGGGTATGGAGATACGCAGTATTTT
NA,13,NA,TRBV18,TRBJ1-5,CASSPSGNQPQHF,TGTGCCAGCTCACCCAGCGGGAATCAGCCCCAGCATTTT
NA,15,few,TRBV10-3,TRBJ2-2,CAISGSGSYTGELFF,TGTGCCATCAGTGGTAGCGGCAGTTACACCGGGGAGCTGTTTTTT
TRBD1,16,NA,TRBV19,TRBJ1-5,CASSPTGGVGNQPQHF,TGTGCCAGTAGCCCTACAGGGGGAGTAGGGAATCAGCCCCAGCATTTT
TRBD1,14,NA,TRBV5-6,TRBJ1-2,CASSLTGTGVGYTF,TGTGCCAGCAGCTTGACCGGGACAGGGGTCGGCTACACCTTC
NA,16,NA,TRBV5-1,TRBJ2-1,CASSSGQMSSYNEQFF,TGCGCCAGCAGTTCTGGGCAGATGAGCTCCTACAATGAGCAGTTCTTC
TRBD2,17,NA,TRBV5-6,TRBJ2-1,CASSLAGTSGRYNEQFF,TGTGCCAGCAGCTTGGCCGGGACTAGCGGTCGCTACAATGAGCAGTTCTTC
NA,14,NA,TRBV7-8,TRBJ2-3,CASSLARVADTQYF,TGTGCCAGCAGCTTAGCGCGGGTGGCAGATACGCAGTATTTT
TRBD2,14,few,TRBV19,TRBJ2-1,CASSIPAGGDEQFF,TGTGCCAGTAGTATCCCCGCGGGAGGGGATGAGCAGTTCTTC
NA,13,NA,TRBV14,TRBJ1-2,CASSPASNYGYTF,TGTGCCAGCAGTCCAGCGTCCAACTATGGCTACACCTTC
TRBD1,15,NA,TRBV5-6,TRBJ2-1,CASSLGPGGGNEQFF,TGTGCCAGCAGCTTGGGTCCAGGGGGCGGAAATGAGCAGTTCTTC
TRBD1,14,few,TRBV6-1,TRBJ1-6,CASSEWDSNSPLHF,TGTGCCAGCAGTGAATGGGACAGTAATTCACCCCTCCACTTT
TRBD1,15,few,TRBV28,TRBJ1-5,CASSPTGSSNQPQHF,TGTGCCAGCAGTCCGACAGGGTCTTCCAATCAGCCCCAGCATTTT
NA,19,few,TRBV7-2,TRBJ1-1,CASSLVESLAGRVNTEAFF,TGTGCCAGCAGCTTAGTAGAAAGCTTGGCAGGGAGGGTGAACACTGAAGCTTTCTTT
TRBD1,14,NA,TRBV27,TRBJ1-2,CASRGTGSTYGYTF,TGTGCCAGCAGGGGGACAGGATCCACCTATGGCTACACCTTC
TRBD2,15,NA,TRBV28,TRBJ2-5,CASSLWSGTQETQYF,TGTGCCAGCAGTTTATGGAGCGGGACCCAAGAGACCCAGTACTTC
TRBD1,19,NA,TRBV5-4,TRBJ2-1,CASSSGGTGSTSSYNEQFF,TGTGCCAGCAGCTCCGGCGGGACAGGGTCCACTAGCTCCTACAATGAGCAGTTCTTC
NA,14,NA,TRBV13,TRBJ2-4,CASSSRVPGNIQYF,TGTGCCAGCAGCTCCCGGGTCCCGGGGAACATTCAGTACTTC
TRBD2,15,NA,TRBV2,TRBJ2-1,CASIFSGGVWNEQFF,TGTGCCAGCATTTTTAGCGGGGGGGTGTGGAATGAGCAGTTCTTC
TRBD1,15,NA,TRBV6-6,TRBJ1-1,CASSLWGQGATEAFF,TGTGCCAGCAGTCTCTGGGGACAGGGGGCTACTGAAGCTTTCTTT
TRBD1,14,NA,TRBV2,TRBJ2-7,CASSSTGQGVEQYF,TGTGCCAGCAGCTCAACGGGACAGGGGGTCGAGCAGTACTTC
TRBD1,12,NA,TRBV6-1,TRBJ1-5,CASWTGPQPQHF,TGTGCCAGTTGGACAGGGCCCCAGCCCCAGCATTTT
TRBD2,15,NA,TRBV2,TRBJ2-3,CASSAGVLATDTQYF,TGTGCCAGCAGCGCGGGAGTTCTAGCCACAGATACGCAGTATTTT
TRBD2,16,NA,TRBV4-2,TRBJ2-7,CASSAGLAGGGYEQYF,TGTGCCAGCAGCGCGGGACTAGCGGGGGGCGGGTACGAGCAGTACTTC
NA,15,NA,TRBV30,TRBJ1-4,CAWSNAGLVSEKLFF,TGTGCCTGGAGTAATGCGGGGCTCGTAAGTGAAAAACTGTTTTTT
TRBD2,15,NA,TRBV4-2,TRBJ2-2,CASSQGSGGTGELFF,TGTGCCAGCAGCCAGGGAAGCGGGGGGACCGGGGAGCTGTTTTTT
NA,15,NA,TRBV4-1,TRBJ2-1,CASSQGPSVRNEQFF,TGCGCCAGCAGCCAAGGGCCTAGCGTTCGGAATGAGCAGTTCTTC
NA,13,NA,TRBV6-1,TRBJ2-2,CASSEVSTGELFF,TGTGCCAGCAGTGAAGTATCGACCGGGGAGCTGTTTTTT
NA,12,NA,TRBV27,TRBJ2-7,CARIGGVYEQYF,TGTGCCCGTATCGGGGGTGTCTACGAGCAGTACTTC
NA,13,few,TRBV5-1,TRBJ1-1,CASSLTANTEAFF,TGCGCCAGCAGCTTAACAGCGAACACTGAAGCTTTCTTT
TRBD1,16,once,TRBV10-2,TRBJ1-5,CASSESKGASNQPQHF,TGCGCCAGCAGTGAGTCGAAGGGGGCTAGCAATCAGCCCCAGCATTTT